This TCR beta chain stems from a study of T cells in Graves' hyperthyroidism and ophthalmopathy. Background on the study: At the time of initial diagnosis and before any treatment, peripheral blood was collected. Study observations and caveats: Model output signaled ophthalmopathy a median 6.5 months ahead of onset.

This CDR3 comprises 13 residues. Trimming cost V 7 bases and J 4 bases; bases outside gene matches: 2. Germline CDR1 and CDR2: KGHSH and LQKENI. At least ten counts were recorded for this clonotype. No antigen is known for it. The CDR3 regions of TCR beta were amplified from RNA transcripts. With the HTBI primer set, the TCR CDR3 went through a first round of RT-PCR. One entry per CDR3 protein results from TCRdb running MiXCR on the multiplex PCR reads. The top ten clones hold roughly 9.2% of a sample with hundreds of thousands of distinct CDR3 sequences, approximately 13% of them seen once. This sequence originates from a woman aged 18-30 years with Graves' hyperthyroidism. The genes are TRBV18 and TRBJ2-1; 9 nucleotides agree with TRBD1. Sequences were obtained from blood. The CDR3 bases are TGTGCCAGCTGGGACAGGGCATACAATGAGCAGTTCTTC. Translating it yields CASWDRAYNEQFF.